The 22 T cell receptor beta chains reported below all come from one sample, sequenced in a study of shared T cell receptors in the human thymus. The assay was immunoSEQ multiplex PCR, and TCRdb's table has in-frame clones only and misses some. Seen here are 700,000 or so clones, approximately 83% observed once, and the top ten hold about 0.0098%. The same specimen was also included in a second study, on human thymus T cells.

Source material: thymocytes. The receptors derive from a girl less than two years old with a congenital heart defect.

This clone was picked up a small number of times. The rearrangement links TRBV19 to TRBJ1-1; D may be TRBD1 (6 bases). V dropped 8 bases and J dropped 9 bases, with 16 bases sitting between them. Germline V gives CDR1 LNHDA, CDR2 SQIVND (reference sequence). The CDR3 totals 12 residues. The CDR3, as DNA: TGTGCCAGTGGTAAAACAGGGCCCCAAGCTTTCTTT. Encoded protein: CASGKTGPQAFF.

The chain employs TRBV28 and TRBJ1-2, with D maybe TRBD1 (6 bases). This CDR3 spans 15 amino acids. Germline V CDR1 and CDR2: MDHEN, SYDVKM. Trimming pared 7 bases from V and 7 bases from J, leaving 22 bases between. CDR3 loop: CASTKPQGRESGYTF. The CDR3 bases are TGTGCCAGCACCAAGCCCCAGGGGAGGGAAAGTGGCTACACCTTC.

This rearrangement joins TRBV2 to TRBJ2-3; tentatively, D is TRBD2 (6 bases). The CDR3 totals 16 residues. Trimming left V 4 bases short and J 1 base short, with 15 bases between. In germline, CDR1 is SNHLY, CDR2 FYNNEI. The CDR3 loop is CASSGRGILGTDTQYF. DNA for the CDR3: TGTGCCAGCAGTGGACGGGGGATCCTCGGCACAGATACGCAGTATTTT.

The chain links TRBV5-1 to TRBJ2-1; no clear D. The ends were cut back, 4 bases at V and 7 bases at J, with 6 bases in the middle. The CDR3 totals 11 residues. Germline loops: CDR1 SGHRS, CDR2 YFSETQ. This CDR3 is CASSHHNEQFF. CDR3 in DNA: TGCGCCAGCAGCCATCATAATGAGCAGTTCTTC.

The chain employs TRBV7-2 and TRBJ1-6; 7 bases match TRBD1. There are 14 residues in the CDR3. J lost 10 bases, V lost 8 bases, and 11 bases had no gene match. In germline, CDR1 is SGHTA, CDR2 FQGNSA. This CDR3 reads CASREGQFGSPLHF. The CDR3 nucleotides are TGTGCCAGCCGGGAGGGACAGTTCGGCTCACCCCTCCACTTT.

This rearrangement joins TRBV27 to TRBJ1-1, with 7 bases aligning to TRBD1. The CDR3 spans 14 residues. Germline CDR1 and CDR2: MNHEY and SMNVEV (reference sequence). The J segment lost 1 base and the V segment lost 6 bases, leaving 5 bases of the junction unmatched. The CDR3 spells CASSSGGRNTEAFF. Here the CDR3 DNA reads TGTGCCAGCAGCTCAGGGGGTAGGAACACTGAAGCTTTCTTT.

V gene TRBV11-2 combines with J gene TRBJ2-3; 8 bases match TRBD1. The CDR3 sequence is 17 residues long. Trimming at V came to 1 base and at J to 3 bases, leaving 9 bases not matched to a gene. Germline values: CDR1 SGHAT, CDR2 FQNNGV. Here the CDR3 reads CASSLVGRQGRTDTQYF. CDR3 DNA sequence: TGTGCCAGCAGCTTAGTCGGCCGACAGGGGAGGACAGATACGCAGTATTTT.

The rearrangement uses TRBV4-1 and TRBJ1-1; TRBD1 aligns across 8 bases. The CDR3 has 17 residues. CDR1 is MGHRA and CDR2 is YSYEKL in the germline V gene. Germline trimming cut 0 bases from V and 5 bases from J; bases unmatched to any gene: 11. CDR3 amino acids: CASSQDRLDDRGTEAFF. CDR3 DNA: TGCGCCAGCAGCCAAGATCGATTGGACGACAGGGGTACTGAAGCTTTCTTT.

V gene TRBV28 combines with J gene TRBJ2-2, with TRBD2 as a possible D gene (6 bases). V gave up 4 bases and J gave up 8 bases, with 8 bases separating them. The CDR3 has 12 residues. Germline CDR1 is MDHEN and CDR2 is SYDVKM. The CDR3 DNA is TGTGCCAGCAGTTGGAGGGAAGGGGAGCTGTTTTTT. Its protein is CASSWREGELFF.

V and J are TRBV29-1 and TRBJ2-5, with 10 bases fitting TRBD2. Germline CDR1 and CDR2: SQVTM and ANQGSEA. The junction had 1 base not matched to a gene; V was cut back by 2 bases and J by 4 bases. This CDR3 comprises 13 residues. The CDR3 loop is CSVEQRGGETQYF. The DNA for the CDR3 is TGCAGCGTTGAACAGCGGGGGGGAGAGACCCAGTACTTC.

This clone was detected once. The J gene is TRBJ1-1, the V gene TRBV7-9, with 7 bases that match TRBD1. With 6 bases clipped from V and 0 bases from J, the junction kept 10 bases outside the gene matches. Germline V CDR1 and CDR2: SEHNR, FQNEAQ (reference sequence). There are 16 residues in the CDR3. The CDR3 is CASRDYRGTMNTEAFF. CDR3 nucleotides: TGTGCCAGCAGAGACTACAGGGGTACCATGAACACTGAAGCTTTCTTT.

This sequence joins TRBV19 and TRBJ2-1, with D hard to call. CDR1 and CDR2 (germline): LNHDA, SQIVND (reference sequence). V was shortened by 1 base and J by 8 bases, with 18 bases between the two germline ends. The CDR3 is 16 residues long. The CDR3 DNA sequence: TGTGCCAGTAGTATAGTCGTGGAGAACCCCCGGGATGAGCAGTTCTTC. Amino acids: CASSIVVENPRDEQFF.

The chain combines TRBV5-1 with TRBJ1-5; weak D call: TRBD1 (6 bases). This CDR3 is 16 amino acids long. V was shortened by 4 bases and J by 7 bases, with 21 bases between the two germline ends. Looked up from germline, CDR1 is SGHRS and CDR2 is YFSETQ. CDR3 bases: TGCGCCAGCAGCGGGTGCAACAGGGCCCCGCGGCAGCCCCAGCATTTT. It translates to CASSGCNRAPRQPQHF.

This clone turned up a few times. The V call is TRBV5-4, the J call TRBJ1-6, with 7 positions matching TRBD1. The CDR3 length is 20 residues. V lost 0 bases to trimming and J lost 2 bases; unmatched junction nucleotides: 14. Germline CDR1 is SGHNT and CDR2 is YYREEE (reference sequence). Here the CDR3 DNA reads TGTGCCAGCAGCTTGGCTCTGTACAGGGGAGAACTAACCTATAATTCACCCCTCCACTTT. Translation: CASSLALYRGELTYNSPLHF.

The chain is built from TRBV28 and TRBJ1-2, with D perhaps matching TRBD1 (5 bases). Trimming pared 6 bases from V and 4 bases from J, leaving 24 bases between. Germline V gene sequence: CDR1 MDHEN, CDR2 SYDVKM. The CDR3 consists of 17 residues. The CDR3 sequence is CASSLSVGSGRVYGYTF. CDR3 nucleotide sequence: TGTGCCAGCAGCCTCTCGGTCGGGTCAGGGAGGGTCTATGGCTACACCTTC.

In this sample, this clone turned up once. The chain couples TRBV5-1 to TRBJ1-1, with D perhaps matching TRBD1 (6 bases). V lost 4 bases and J lost 4, with 17 bases in between. This CDR3 comprises 15 residues. Germline V gene sequence: CDR1 SGHRS, CDR2 YFSETQ. CDR3 nucleotide sequence: TGCGCCAGCAGCCAACTGGGGCAGGGGATCACTGAAGCTTTCTTT. It codes for CASSQLGQGITEAFF.

V and J are TRBV6-6 and TRBJ1-2, with D possibly being TRBD1 (6 bases). Germline CDR1 reads MNHNY; CDR2 reads SVGAGI (reference sequence). The CDR3 runs to 15 residues. Trimming removed 4 bases at V and 4 bases at J, with 16 bases between. The CDR3 nucleotides read TGTGCCAGCAGTTGTACACGGGGGGCCTCCTATGGCTACACCTTC. The encoded protein is CASSCTRGASYGYTF.

V is TRBV5-4 and J is TRBJ2-3; 12 bases are a match to TRBD2. Germline CDR1 reads SGHNT; CDR2 reads YYREEE (reference sequence). The CDR3 consists of 19 residues. Germline trimming cut 3 bases from V and 2 bases from J; bases unmatched to any gene: 13. For the CDR3, the DNA is TGTGCCAGCAGCTCCCTAGCGGGGGGGCGTGAGAGCGACACAGATACGCAGTATTTT. Translating gives CASSSLAGGRESDTDTQYF.

The V call is TRBV7-8, the J call TRBJ2-7; D unclear. The germline V and J ends were trimmed by 2 bases and 0 bases, with 17 bases remaining between them. This CDR3 spans 17 amino acids. Germline values: CDR1 SGHVS, CDR2 FQNEAQ. This CDR3 reads CASSLCRRGPYSYEQYF. The CDR3 nucleotides are TGTGCCAGCAGCTTATGTCGCCGAGGCCCCTACTCCTACGAGCAGTACTTC. The whole variable domain, remainder taken from reference TRBV7-8 and TRBJ2-7, is GAGVSQSPRYKVAKRGQDVALRCDPISGHVSLFWYQQALGQGPEFLTYFQNEAQLDKSGLPSDRFFAERPEGSVSTLKIQRTQQEDSAVYLCASSLCRRGPYSYEQYFGPGTRLTVT.

This clone showed up just a few times. Additional DNA sequences in this sample encode the identical CDR3. The V and J genes are TRBV5-4 and TRBJ2-7; D remains unclear. CDR1 and CDR2 from the germline V gene are SGHNT and YYREEE (reference sequence). CDR3 length equals 11 residues. Trimming took off 0 bases at V and 6 bases at J, with 4 bases between the two ends. CDR3: CASSLAGEQYF. The DNA of the CDR3 is TGTGCCAGCAGCTTGGCCGGCGAGCAGTACTTC.

J is TRBJ1-1 and V is TRBV7-2; D is undetermined. Germline-derived CDR1 and CDR2 are SGHTA and FQGNSA. This CDR3 comprises 12 residues. Trimming removed 4 bases at V and 4 bases at J, with 7 bases between. The CDR3 nucleotides are TGTGCCAGCAGCTCAAGCGGCACTGAAGCTTTCTTT. The encoded protein is CASSSSGTEAFF. Drawing the rest from reference TRBV7-2 and TRBJ1-1, the complete variable domain is GAGVSQSPSNKVTEKGKDVELRCDPISGHTALYWYRQSLGQGLEFLIYFQGNSAPDKSGLPSDRFSAERTGGSVSTLTIQRTQQEDSAVYLCASSSSGTEAFFGQGTRLTVV.

This sequence joins TRBV9 and TRBJ1-6; D unclear. The germline V and J ends were trimmed by 0 bases and 1 base, with 14 bases remaining between them. CDR3 length equals 18 residues. Germline V lookup: CDR1 SGDLS, CDR2 YYNGEE. In DNA, the CDR3 is TGTGCCAGCAGCGTAGAAGTGGAGGGAGGTTCCTATAATTCACCCCTCCACTTT. It translates to CASSVEVEGGSYNSPLHF.